This T cell receptor beta chain was found in a study of OX40 agonist ivuxolimab in advanced cancers. The wider study: Participants, approximately 80% male, averaged roughly 60 years of age, ranging from roughly 23 to 80.

Here immunoSEQ multiplex PCR was the method, and the copy in TCRdb shows in-frame clones only, minus some. The sample lists 35,000 to 40,000 clones, about 90% occurring once. General study findings and limits: The study observed clonal expansion of CD4+ and CD8+ blood T cells by week 6 at 0.1 to 3.0 mg/kg. Antigen specificity remained undetermined for the expanded peripheral T cells.

CDR1 and CDR2 from the germline V gene are SGHRS and YFSETQ. V was clipped by 0 bases and J by 0 bases, with 7 bases between them. This CDR3 region has 15 residues. Concerning this clone itself: The antigen is undetermined.

Sequencing was performed on CD4+ or CD8+ T cells sorted from blood, taken in a trial of the OX40 agonist ivuxolimab. This TCR was sampled from an adult with an advanced solid tumor such as melanoma, head and neck, liver or kidney cancer. V usage is TRBV5-1 and J usage is TRBJ1-5; perhaps TRBD1 as D (6 bases). CDR3 sequence: CASSLGTVSNQPQHF. Here the CDR3 DNA reads TGCGCCAGCAGCTTGGGGACAGTTAGCAATCAGCCCCAGCATTTT.